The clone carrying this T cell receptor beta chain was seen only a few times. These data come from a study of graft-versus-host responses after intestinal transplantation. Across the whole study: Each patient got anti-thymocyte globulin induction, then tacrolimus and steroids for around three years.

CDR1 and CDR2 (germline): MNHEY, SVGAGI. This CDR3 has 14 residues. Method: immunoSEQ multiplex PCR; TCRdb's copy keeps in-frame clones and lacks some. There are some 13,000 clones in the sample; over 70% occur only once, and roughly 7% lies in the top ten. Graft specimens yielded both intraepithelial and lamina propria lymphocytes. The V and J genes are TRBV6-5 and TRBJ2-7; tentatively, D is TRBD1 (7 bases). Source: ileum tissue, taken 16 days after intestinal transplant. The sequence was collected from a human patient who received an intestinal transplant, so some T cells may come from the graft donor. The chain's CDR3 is CASGTGVGLYEQYF. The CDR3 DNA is TGTGCTAGCGGAACAGGGGTGGGTTTATACGAGCAGTACTTC.